This TCR beta chain emerged from a study of vaccination and CD4 T cells after COVID-19. Study summary: Post-vaccination specimens were collected at a median of about 66 days following dose two (range 14 to 241). The stimulus for the cells was overlapping spike peptides derived from SARS-CoV-2, HCoV-NL63, HCoV-OC43 and HCoV-229E. Study findings and constraints: Convalescent patients gained a median approximately 90% of their reactive clones only post-vaccination.

Treatment in this sample: roughly nine-day PBMC culture with coronavirus spike peptide pools or control peptides (ViraFEST assay). CDR1 and CDR2 (germline): MDHEN, SYDVKM. Between the trimmed V and J ends, which lost 3 bases and 2 bases, there was a span of 8 bases. This CDR3 is 14 amino acids long. The Oncomine TCR Beta short-read assay sequenced DNA from cultured CD4+ T cells. TCRdb re-derived calls from the PCR reads in MiXCR, one entry per CDR3 protein. Found here are some 15,000 distinct CDR3 sequences, roughly 53% of them singletons; the top ten hold over 12%. Points on this clonotype: Its antigen is undetermined.

Sequencing was performed on CD4+ T cells from blood, cultured in vitro. The source of this sequence is a human donor who had recovered from COVID-19. This chain links TRBV28 with TRBJ1-3; D perhaps matches TRBD1 (5 bases). This chain's CDR3 is CASSLGDPGNTIYF. The CDR3 nucleotides read TGTGCCAGCAGTTTGGGGGACCCTGGAAACACCATATATTTT.